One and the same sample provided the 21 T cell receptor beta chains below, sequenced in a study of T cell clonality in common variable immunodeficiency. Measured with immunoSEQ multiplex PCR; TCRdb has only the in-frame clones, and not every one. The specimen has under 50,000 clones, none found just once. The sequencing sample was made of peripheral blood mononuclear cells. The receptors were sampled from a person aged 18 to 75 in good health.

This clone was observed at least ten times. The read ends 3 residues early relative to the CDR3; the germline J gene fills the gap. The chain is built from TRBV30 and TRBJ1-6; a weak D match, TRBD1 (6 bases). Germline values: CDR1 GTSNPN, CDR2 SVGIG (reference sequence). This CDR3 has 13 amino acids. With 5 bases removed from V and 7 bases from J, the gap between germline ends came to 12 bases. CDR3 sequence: CAWCGGQNSPLHF. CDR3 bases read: TGTGCCTGGTGTGGGGGGCAAAATTCACCC.

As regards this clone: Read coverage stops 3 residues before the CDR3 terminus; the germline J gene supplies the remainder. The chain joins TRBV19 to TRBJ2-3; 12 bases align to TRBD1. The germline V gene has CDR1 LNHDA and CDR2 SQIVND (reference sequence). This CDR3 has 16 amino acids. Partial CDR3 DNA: TGTGCCAGTAGTATCAGGCGGGACAGGGGGCTTGAGACG. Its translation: CASSIRRDRGLET. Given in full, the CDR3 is CASSIRRDRGLETQYF.

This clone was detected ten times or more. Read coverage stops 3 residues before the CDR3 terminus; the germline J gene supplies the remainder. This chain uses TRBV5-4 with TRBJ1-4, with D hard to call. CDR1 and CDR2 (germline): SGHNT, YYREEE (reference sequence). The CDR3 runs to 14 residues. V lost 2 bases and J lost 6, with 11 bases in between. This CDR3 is CASSFALADEKLFF. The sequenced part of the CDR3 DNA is TGTGCCAGCAGCTTCGCTTTGGCAGATGAAAAA. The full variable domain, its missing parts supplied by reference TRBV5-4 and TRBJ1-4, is ETGVTQSPTHLIKTRGQQVTLRCSSQSGHNTVSWYQQALGQGPQFIFQYYREEENGRGNFPPRFSGLQFPNYSSELNVNALELDDSALYLCASSFALADEKLFFGSGTQLSVL.

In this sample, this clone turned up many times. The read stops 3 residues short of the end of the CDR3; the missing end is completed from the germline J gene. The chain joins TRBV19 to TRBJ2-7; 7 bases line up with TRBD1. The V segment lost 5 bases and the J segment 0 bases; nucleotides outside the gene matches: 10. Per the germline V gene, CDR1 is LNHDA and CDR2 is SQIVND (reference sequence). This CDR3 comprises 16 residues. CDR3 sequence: CASSESRDRFSYEQYF. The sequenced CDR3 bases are TGTGCCAGTAGTGAAAGCCGGGACAGATTCTCCTACGAG.

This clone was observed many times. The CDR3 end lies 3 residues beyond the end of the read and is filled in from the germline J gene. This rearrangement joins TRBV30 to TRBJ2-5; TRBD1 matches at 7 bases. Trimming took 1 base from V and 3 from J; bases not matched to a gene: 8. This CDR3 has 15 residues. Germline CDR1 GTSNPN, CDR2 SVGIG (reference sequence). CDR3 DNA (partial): TGTGCCTGGAGTGAGGGGGCCCTCGGGGAAGAGACC. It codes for CAWSEGALGEET. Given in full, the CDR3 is CAWSEGALGEETQYF. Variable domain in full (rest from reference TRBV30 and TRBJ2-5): SQTIHQWPATLVQPVGSPLSLECTVEGTSNPNLYWYRQAAGRGLQLLFYSVGIGQISSEVPQNLSASRPQDRQFILSSKKLLLSDSGFYLCAWSEGALGEETQYFGPGTRLLVL.

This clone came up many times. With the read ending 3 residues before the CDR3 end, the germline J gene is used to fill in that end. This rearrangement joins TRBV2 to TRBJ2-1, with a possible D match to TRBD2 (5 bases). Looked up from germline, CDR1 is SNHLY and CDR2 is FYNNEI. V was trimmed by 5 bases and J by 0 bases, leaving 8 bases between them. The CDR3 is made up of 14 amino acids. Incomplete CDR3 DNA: TGTGCCAGCAGTACTAGTTCCTCCTACAATGAG. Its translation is CASSTSSSYNE. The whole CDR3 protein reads CASSTSSSYNEQFF. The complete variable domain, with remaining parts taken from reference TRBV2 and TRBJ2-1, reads EPEVTQTPSHQVTQMGQEVILRCVPISNHLYFYWYRQILGQKVEFLVSFYNNEISEKSEIFDDQFSVERPDGSNFTLKIRSTKLEDSAMYFCASSTSSSYNEQFFGPGTRLTVL.

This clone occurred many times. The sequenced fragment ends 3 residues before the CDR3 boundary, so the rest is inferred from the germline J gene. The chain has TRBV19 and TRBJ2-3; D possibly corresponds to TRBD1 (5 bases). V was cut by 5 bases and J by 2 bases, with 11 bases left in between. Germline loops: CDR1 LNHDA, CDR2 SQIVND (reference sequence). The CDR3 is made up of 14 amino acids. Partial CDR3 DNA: TGTGCCAGTAGTGGGGCAGTGGTCACAGATACG. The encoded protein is CASSGAVVTDT. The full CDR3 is CASSGAVVTDTQYF.

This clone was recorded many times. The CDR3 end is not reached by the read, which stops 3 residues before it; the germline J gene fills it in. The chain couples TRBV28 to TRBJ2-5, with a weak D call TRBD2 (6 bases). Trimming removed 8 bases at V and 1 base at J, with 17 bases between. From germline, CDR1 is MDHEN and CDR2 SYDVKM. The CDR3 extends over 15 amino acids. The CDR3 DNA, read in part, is TGTGCCAGCGTCGGGACTGGCCAATTCCAAGAGACC. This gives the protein CASVGTGQFQET. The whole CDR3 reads CASVGTGQFQETQYF.

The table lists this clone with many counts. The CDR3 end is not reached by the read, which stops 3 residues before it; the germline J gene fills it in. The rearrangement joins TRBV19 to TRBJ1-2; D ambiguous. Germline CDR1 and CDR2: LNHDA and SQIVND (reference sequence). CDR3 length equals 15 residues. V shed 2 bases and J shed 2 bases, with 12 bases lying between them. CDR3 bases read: TGTGCCAGTAGTATACTTGACATGACCAACTATGGC. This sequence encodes CASSILDMTNYG. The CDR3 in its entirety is CASSILDMTNYGYTF.

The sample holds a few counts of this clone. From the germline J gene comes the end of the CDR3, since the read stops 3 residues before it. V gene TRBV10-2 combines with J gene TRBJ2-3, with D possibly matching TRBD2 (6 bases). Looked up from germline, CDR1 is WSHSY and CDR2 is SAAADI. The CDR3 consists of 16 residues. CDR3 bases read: TGCGCCAGCAGTCAAGGGGCGGACTATAGCAATCAGCCG. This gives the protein CASSQGADYSNQP. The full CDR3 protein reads CASSQGADYSNQPQYF.

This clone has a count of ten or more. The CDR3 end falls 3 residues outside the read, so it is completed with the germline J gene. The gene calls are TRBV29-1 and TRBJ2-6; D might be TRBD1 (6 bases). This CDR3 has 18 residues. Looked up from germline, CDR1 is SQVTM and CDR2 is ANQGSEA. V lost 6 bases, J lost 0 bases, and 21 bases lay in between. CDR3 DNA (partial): TGCAGCGTGGCCTACCGGGACACTGAGACCTCTGGGGCCAACGTC. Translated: CSVAYRDTETSGANV. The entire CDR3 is CSVAYRDTETSGANVLTF.

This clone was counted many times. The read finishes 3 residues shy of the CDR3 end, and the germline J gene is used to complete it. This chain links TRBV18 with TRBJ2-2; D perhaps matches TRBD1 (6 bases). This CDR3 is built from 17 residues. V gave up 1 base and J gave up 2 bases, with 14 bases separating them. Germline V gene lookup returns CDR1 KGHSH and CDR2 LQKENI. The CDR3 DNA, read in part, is TGTGCCAGCTCACCACTGACCGGGACACCTAACACCGGGGAG. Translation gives CASSPLTGTPNTGE. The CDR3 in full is CASSPLTGTPNTGELFF. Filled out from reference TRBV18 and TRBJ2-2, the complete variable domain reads NAGVMQNPRHLVRRRGQEARLRCSPMKGHSHVYWYRQLPEEGLKFMVYLQKENIIDESGMPKERFSAEFPKEGPSILRIQQVVRGDSAAYFCASSPLTGTPNTGELFFGEGSRLTVL.

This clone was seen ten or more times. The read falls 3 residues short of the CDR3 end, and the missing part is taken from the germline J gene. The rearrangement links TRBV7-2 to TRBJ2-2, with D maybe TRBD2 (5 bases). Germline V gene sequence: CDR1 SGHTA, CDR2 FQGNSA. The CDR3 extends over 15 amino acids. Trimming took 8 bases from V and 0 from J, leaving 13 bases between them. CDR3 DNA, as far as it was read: TGTGCCAGCGGTCAACTAGTTTCGAACACCGGGGAG. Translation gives CASGQLVSNTGE. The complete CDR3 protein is CASGQLVSNTGELFF.

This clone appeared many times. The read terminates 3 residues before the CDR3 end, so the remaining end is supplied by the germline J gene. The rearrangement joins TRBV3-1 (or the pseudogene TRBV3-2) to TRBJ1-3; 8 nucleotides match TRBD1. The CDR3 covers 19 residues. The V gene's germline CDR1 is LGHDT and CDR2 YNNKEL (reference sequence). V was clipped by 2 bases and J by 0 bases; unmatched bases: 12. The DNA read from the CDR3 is TGTGCCAGCAGCCAATGGGGCAGGGGGCGCCTAAGCTCTGGAAACACC. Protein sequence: CASSQWGRGRLSSGNT. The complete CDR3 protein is CASSQWGRGRLSSGNTIYF.

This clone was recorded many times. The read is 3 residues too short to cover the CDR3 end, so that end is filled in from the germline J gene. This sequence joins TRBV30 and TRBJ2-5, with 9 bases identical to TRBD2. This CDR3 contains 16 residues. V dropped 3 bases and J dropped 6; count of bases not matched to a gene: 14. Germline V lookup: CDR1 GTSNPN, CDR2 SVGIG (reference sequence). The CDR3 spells CAWRTPLAGSLQTQYF. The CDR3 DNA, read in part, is TGTGCCTGGAGGACCCCCCTAGCGGGGTCGCTACAGACC. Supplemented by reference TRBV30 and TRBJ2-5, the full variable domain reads SQTIHQWPATLVQPVGSPLSLECTVEGTSNPNLYWYRQAAGRGLQLLFYSVGIGQISSEVPQNLSASRPQDRQFILSSKKLLLSDSGFYLCAWRTPLAGSLQTQYFGPGTRLLVL.

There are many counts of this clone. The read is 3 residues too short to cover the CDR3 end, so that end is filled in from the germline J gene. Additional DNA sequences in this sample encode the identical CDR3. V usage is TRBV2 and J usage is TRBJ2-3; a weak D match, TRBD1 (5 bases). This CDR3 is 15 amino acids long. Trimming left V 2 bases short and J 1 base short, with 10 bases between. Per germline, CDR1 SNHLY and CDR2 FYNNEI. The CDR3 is CASSERRGGTDTQYF. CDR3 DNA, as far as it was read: TGTGCCAGCAGTGAACGTAGGGGTGGCACAGATACG.

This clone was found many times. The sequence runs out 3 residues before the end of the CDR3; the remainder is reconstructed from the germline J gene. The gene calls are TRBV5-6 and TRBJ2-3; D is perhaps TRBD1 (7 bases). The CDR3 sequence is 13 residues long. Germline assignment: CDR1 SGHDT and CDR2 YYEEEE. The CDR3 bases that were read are TGTGCCAGCAGCCCTGGAGGGGGCGAGACG. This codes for CASSPGGGET. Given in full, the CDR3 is CASSPGGGETQYF.

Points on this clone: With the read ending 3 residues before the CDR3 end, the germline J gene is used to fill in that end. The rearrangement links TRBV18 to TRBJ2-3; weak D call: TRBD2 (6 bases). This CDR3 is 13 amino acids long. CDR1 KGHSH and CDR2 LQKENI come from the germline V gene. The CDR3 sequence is CASSPGGYQPQYF. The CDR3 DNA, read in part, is TGTGCCAGCTCACCAGGGGGGTATCAGCCG.

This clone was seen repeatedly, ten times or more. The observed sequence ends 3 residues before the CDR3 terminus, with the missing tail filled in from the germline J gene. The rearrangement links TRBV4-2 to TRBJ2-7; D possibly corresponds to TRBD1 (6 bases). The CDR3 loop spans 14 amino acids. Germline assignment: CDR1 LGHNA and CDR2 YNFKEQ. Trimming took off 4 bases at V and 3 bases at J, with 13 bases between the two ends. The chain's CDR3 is CASSPRTESYEQYF. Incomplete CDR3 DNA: TGTGCCAGCAGCCCGCGGACAGAGAGCTACGAG.

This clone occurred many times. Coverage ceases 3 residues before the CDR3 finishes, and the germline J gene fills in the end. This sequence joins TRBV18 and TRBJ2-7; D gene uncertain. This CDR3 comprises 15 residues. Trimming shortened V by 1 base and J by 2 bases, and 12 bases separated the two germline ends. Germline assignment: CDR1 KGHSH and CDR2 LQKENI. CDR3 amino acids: CASSPQPAVAYEQYF. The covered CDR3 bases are TGTGCCAGCTCACCACAACCCGCGGTGGCCTACGAG.

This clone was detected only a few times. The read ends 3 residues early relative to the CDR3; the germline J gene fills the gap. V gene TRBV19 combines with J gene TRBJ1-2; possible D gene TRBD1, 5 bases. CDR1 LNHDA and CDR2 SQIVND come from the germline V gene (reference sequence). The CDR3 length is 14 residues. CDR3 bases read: TGTGCCAGTAACACTAAAGGACACCCCTACGAC. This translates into CASNTKGHPYD. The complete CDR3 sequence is CASNTKGHPYDYTF.